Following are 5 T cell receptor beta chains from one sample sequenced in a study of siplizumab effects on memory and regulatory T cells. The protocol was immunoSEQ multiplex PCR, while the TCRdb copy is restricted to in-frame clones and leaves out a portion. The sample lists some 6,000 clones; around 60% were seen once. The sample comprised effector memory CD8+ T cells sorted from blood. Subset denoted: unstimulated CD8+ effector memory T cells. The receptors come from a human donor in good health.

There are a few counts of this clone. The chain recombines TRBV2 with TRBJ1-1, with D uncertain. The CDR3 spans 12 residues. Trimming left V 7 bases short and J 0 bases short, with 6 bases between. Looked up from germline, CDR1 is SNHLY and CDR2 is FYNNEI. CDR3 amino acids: CASNNMNTEAFF. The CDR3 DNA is TGTGCCAGCAATAACATGAACACTGAAGCTTTCTTT.

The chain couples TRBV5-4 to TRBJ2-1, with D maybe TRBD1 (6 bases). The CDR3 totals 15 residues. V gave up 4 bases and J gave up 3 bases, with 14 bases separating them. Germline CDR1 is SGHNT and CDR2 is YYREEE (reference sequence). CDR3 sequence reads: CASSGGGGNYNEQFF. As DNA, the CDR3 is TGTGCCAGCAGCGGGGGTGGGGGCAACTACAATGAGCAGTTCTTC.

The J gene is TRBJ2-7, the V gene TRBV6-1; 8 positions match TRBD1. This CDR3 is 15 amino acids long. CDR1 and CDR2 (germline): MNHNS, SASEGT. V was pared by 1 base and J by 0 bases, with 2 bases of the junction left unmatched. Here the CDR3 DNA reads TGTGCCAGCAGTGAAGGACAGGGGAGCTCCTACGAGCAGTACTTC. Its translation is CASSEGQGSSYEQYF.

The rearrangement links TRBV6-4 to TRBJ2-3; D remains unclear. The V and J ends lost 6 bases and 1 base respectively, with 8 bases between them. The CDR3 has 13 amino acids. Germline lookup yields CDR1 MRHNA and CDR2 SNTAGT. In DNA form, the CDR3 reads TGTGCCAGCAGCCTCGACGGCACAGATACGCAGTATTTT. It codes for CASSLDGTDTQYF.

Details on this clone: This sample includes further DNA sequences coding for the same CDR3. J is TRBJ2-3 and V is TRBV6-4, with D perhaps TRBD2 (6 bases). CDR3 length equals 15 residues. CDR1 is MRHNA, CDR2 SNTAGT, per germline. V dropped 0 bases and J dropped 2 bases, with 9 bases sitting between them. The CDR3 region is CASSDSGGATDTQYF. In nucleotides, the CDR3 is TGTGCCAGCAGTGACTCGGGGGGAGCCACAGATACGCAGTATTTT.